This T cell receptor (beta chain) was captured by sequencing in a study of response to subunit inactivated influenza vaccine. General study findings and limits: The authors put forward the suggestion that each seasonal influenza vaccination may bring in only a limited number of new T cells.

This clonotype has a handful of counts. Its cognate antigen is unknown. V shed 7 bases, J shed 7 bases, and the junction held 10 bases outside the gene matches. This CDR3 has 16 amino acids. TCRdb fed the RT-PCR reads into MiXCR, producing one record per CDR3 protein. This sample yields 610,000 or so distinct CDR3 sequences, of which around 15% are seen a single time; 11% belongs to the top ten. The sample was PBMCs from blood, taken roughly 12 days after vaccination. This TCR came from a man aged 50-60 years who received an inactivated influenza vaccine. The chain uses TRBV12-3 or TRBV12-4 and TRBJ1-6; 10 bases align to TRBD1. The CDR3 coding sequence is TGTGCCAGCACCCCCGGGACAGGGGCGCCGAATTCACCCCTCCACTTT. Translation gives CASTPGTGAPNSPLHF.